This TCR beta chain is drawn from a study of blood T cells in healthy people across ages. Overall study results and limits: Roughly linear declines in TCR beta diversity per million T cells occurred with age.

A sample-barcoded 5' primer and a J-beta primer mix were used in a second PCR of about 7 to 11 cycles. TCRdb redid the calling of the 5' RACE reads with MiXCR, one entry per CDR3 protein. This table has 630,000 or so distinct CDR3 sequences, about 30% appearing once. Trimming took off 6 bases at V and 9 bases at J, with 18 bases between the two ends. The CDR3 has 14 residues. Germline values: CDR1 MNHEY, CDR2 SVGEGT. Regarding this clonotype: Its antigen is currently unknown.

The sequencing input was blood. The chain has TRBV6-2 or TRBV6-3 and TRBJ1-5; D might be TRBD1 (5 bases). This TCR came from a woman aged 80 or older in good health. CDR3 residues: CASRYGTDPRPQHF. CDR3 in DNA: TGTGCCAGCAGATATGGGACTGACCCACGGCCCCAGCATTTT.